This TCR beta chain was sequenced during a study of blood T cell repertoires in COVID-19. Germline trimming cut 4 bases from V and 0 bases from J; bases unmatched to any gene: 1. This CDR3 region has 14 residues. Germline lookup yields CDR1 SGHDT and CDR2 YYEEEE. Per the original data handling: For nucleated cells, counts were estimated from reference gene primer amplification. Repertoires were generated with immunoSEQ multiplex PCR, while TCRdb's copy carries only in-frame clones and drops some. The D gene and trimming were derived from the DNA, and the V and J assignments and clone size from that table. The sample contains more than 70,000 clones, around 86% of which appear only once.

Sequencing used peripheral blood. The chain joins TRBV5-6 to TRBJ2-1; 7 bases are shared with TRBD1. The clonotype originates from a man between 60 and 75 years old with acute or convalescent COVID-19. CDR3 DNA: TGTGCCAGCAGCCGACAGGGCTCCTACAATGAGCAGTTCTTC. Translation gives CASSRQGSYNEQFF.